These T cell receptor beta chains were read from a single sample in a study of blood T cell repertoires in COVID-19. Generated by immunoSEQ multiplex PCR, the TCRdb table keeps only in-frame clones and is missing some. The repertoire holds 75,000 to 100,000 clones, with 70% to 90% as singletons. Source material: peripheral blood. These receptors originate from a man aged 80 or over with acute or convalescent COVID-19. CDR3s include the opening cysteine and the closing phenylalanine or tryptophan. A D gene is named only where the DNA matches it firmly. The size of a clone is reported for some rows only, either as once, few or many, or as a class for expanded clones.

j_gene: TRBJ2-2
v_gene: TRBV4-2
d_gene: .
abundance: .
CDR3aa: CASSQEGIYTGELFF
CDR3nt: TGTGCCAGCAGCCAAGAGGGCATCTACACCGGGGAGCTGTTTTTT

j_gene: TRBJ1-6
v_gene: TRBV9
d_gene: .
abundance: .
CDR3aa: CASSVGGFDSPLHF
CDR3nt: TGTGCCAGCAGCGTAGGAGGATTTGATTCACCCCTCCACTTT

j_gene: TRBJ1-5
v_gene: TRBV13
d_gene: TRBD1
abundance: .
CDR3aa: CASSLGWQGAIQPQHF
CDR3nt: TGTGCCAGCAGCTTAGGCTGGCAGGGGGCGATTCAGCCCCAGCATTTT

j_gene: TRBJ1-1
v_gene: TRBV3-1/TRBV3-2
d_gene: .
abundance: .
CDR3aa: CASSPGTTAEAFF
CDR3nt: TGTGCCAGCAGCCCTGGGACAACGGCTGAAGCTTTCTTT

j_gene: TRBJ1-3
v_gene: TRBV5-6
d_gene: .
abundance: .
CDR3aa: CASSPTDNSGNTIYF
CDR3nt: TGTGCCAGCAGCCCCACGGACAATTCCGGAAACACCATATATTTT

j_gene: TRBJ1-2
v_gene: TRBV28
d_gene: .
abundance: .
CDR3aa: CASSLVGAYGYTF
CDR3nt: TGTGCCAGCAGTTTAGTGGGGGCCTATGGCTACACCTTC

j_gene: TRBJ1-2
v_gene: TRBV9
d_gene: TRBD1
abundance: .
CDR3aa: CASSAQGQGYGYTF
CDR3nt: TGTGCCAGCAGCGCACAGGGACAGGGCTATGGCTACACCTTC

j_gene: TRBJ2-1
v_gene: TRBV6-5
d_gene: TRBD1
abundance: .
CDR3aa: CASSLQGALVQFF
CDR3nt: TGTGCCAGCAGTCTCCAGGGGGCCCTCGTCCAGTTCTTC

j_gene: TRBJ2-5
v_gene: TRBV14
d_gene: .
abundance: .
CDR3aa: CASSRGEETQYF
CDR3nt: TGTGCCAGCAGTCGGGGAGAAGAGACCCAGTACTTC

j_gene: TRBJ2-1
v_gene: TRBV29-1
d_gene: .
abundance: .
CDR3aa: CSVKMFDEQFF
CDR3nt: TGCAGCGTTAAAATGTTCGATGAGCAGTTCTTC

j_gene: TRBJ1-1
v_gene: TRBV7-2
d_gene: .
abundance: .
CDR3aa: CASSSGVHLAEAFF
CDR3nt: TGTGCCAGCAGCTCGGGGGTACACCTTGCTGAAGCTTTCTTT

j_gene: TRBJ1-2
v_gene: TRBV19
d_gene: .
abundance: .
CDR3aa: CASSMAGLYGYTF
CDR3nt: TGTGCCAGTAGTATGGCGGGGTTGTATGGCTACACCTTC

j_gene: TRBJ2-3
v_gene: TRBV6-5
d_gene: .
abundance: .
CDR3aa: CASRRALSTDTQYF
CDR3nt: TGTGCCAGCAGGCGGGCGCTGAGCACAGATACGCAGTATTTT

j_gene: TRBJ2-3
v_gene: TRBV5-4
d_gene: TRBD2
abundance: few
CDR3aa: CASSLRGVDTQYF
CDR3nt: TGTGCCAGCAGCTTGCGGGGGGTTGATACGCAGTATTTT

j_gene: TRBJ2-1
v_gene: TRBV6-2/TRBV6-3
d_gene: .
abundance: .
CDR3aa: CASSYQAGPPRVEQFF
CDR3nt: TGTGCCAGCAGTTACCAGGCGGGACCCCCCCGAGTTGAGCAGTTCTTC

j_gene: TRBJ2-7
v_gene: TRBV5-4
d_gene: .
abundance: once
CDR3aa: CASSEVGLREQYF
CDR3nt: TGTGCCAGCAGCGAGGTAGGCTTGAGGGAGCAGTACTTC

j_gene: TRBJ2-2
v_gene: TRBV7-8
d_gene: TRBD2
abundance: .
CDR3aa: CASSSTSGGGTGELFF
CDR3nt: TGTGCCAGCAGCTCAACTAGCGGAGGTGGTACCGGGGAGCTGTTTTTT

j_gene: TRBJ2-1
v_gene: TRBV24-1
d_gene: TRBD2
abundance: once
CDR3aa: CATSSAGGSYNEQFF
CDR3nt: TGTGCCACCAGTAGTGCGGGAGGTTCCTACAATGAGCAGTTCTTC

j_gene: TRBJ2-7
v_gene: TRBV5-4
d_gene: TRBD2
abundance: .
CDR3aa: CASSRDLAASYEQYF
CDR3nt: TGTGCCAGCAGCCGGGACCTAGCGGCCTCCTACGAGCAGTACTTC

j_gene: TRBJ2-6
v_gene: TRBV11-2
d_gene: .
abundance: .
CDR3aa: CASSPHRAGANVLTF
CDR3nt: TGTGCCAGCAGCCCGCACCGCGCTGGGGCCAACGTCCTGACTTTC

j_gene: TRBJ2-7
v_gene: TRBV11-1
d_gene: TRBD1
abundance: few
CDR3aa: CASSPRTGPAYEQYF
CDR3nt: TGTGCCAGCAGCCCCAGGACAGGGCCGGCCTACGAGCAGTACTTC

j_gene: TRBJ2-3
v_gene: TRBV7-6
d_gene: TRBD2
abundance: .
CDR3aa: CASSYLPRGGGADTQYF
CDR3nt: TGTGCCAGCAGCTATCTGCCCCGCGGGGGAGGAGCAGATACGCAGTATTTT

j_gene: TRBJ2-4
v_gene: TRBV6-1
d_gene: .
abundance: .
CDR3aa: CASSDPGNKNIQYF
CDR3nt: TGTGCCAGCAGTGATCCAGGGAATAAAAACATTCAGTACTTC

j_gene: TRBJ2-3
v_gene: TRBV5-6
d_gene: .
abundance: .
CDR3aa: CASSFAVSSTDTQYF
CDR3nt: TGTGCCAGCAGCTTCGCGGTTTCTAGCACAGATACGCAGTATTTT

j_gene: TRBJ2-1
v_gene: TRBV7-9
d_gene: .
abundance: once
CDR3aa: CASSLSHGVNEQFF
CDR3nt: TGTGCCAGCAGCTTATCTCACGGAGTCAATGAGCAGTTCTTC